A selection of T cell receptor beta chains follows, all from one sample in a study of blood T cell repertoires in COVID-19. Measured with immunoSEQ multiplex PCR; TCRdb has only the in-frame clones, and not every one. The sample has 85,000 to 90,000 clones; 89% are singletons. What was sequenced was peripheral blood. All receptors come from an elderly woman with active COVID-19. Both conserved end residues are part of each CDR3. A D gene is named only where the DNA matches it firmly. Size is stated for part of the rows, as once, few or many counts, or as a class when the clone is expanded.

d_gene | j_gene | v_gene | abundance | CDR3aa | CDR3nt
. | TRBJ2-3 | TRBV4-2 | . | CASSQEVRGGTQYF | TGTGCCAGCAGCCAAGAAGTTCGAGGGGGTACGCAGTATTTT
. | TRBJ2-5 | TRBV28 | . | CASRYREMGVGETQYF | TGTGCCAGCAGATACAGGGAGATGGGGGTAGGGGAGACCCAGTACTTC
TRBD2 | TRBJ2-2 | TRBV7-2 | . | CASSLGGSGIRNTGELFF | TGTGCCAGCAGCTTAGGGGGTAGCGGGATAAGAAACACCGGGGAGCTGTTTTTT
. | TRBJ1-4 | TRBV6-5 | . | CASSYDSRKLFF | TGTGCCAGCAGTTACGACAGTAGAAAACTGTTTTTT
TRBD2 | TRBJ2-1 | TRBV28 | once | CASSLPLSGGNEQFF | TGTGCCAGCAGCCTCCCTCTAAGCGGGGGAAATGAGCAGTTCTTC
TRBD2 | TRBJ2-3 | TRBV4-2 | . | CASRERAGYSTDTQYF | TGTGCCAGCAGGGAGCGAGCGGGGTATAGCACAGATACGCAGTATTTT
TRBD1 | TRBJ2-2 | TRBV10-3 | . | CATQQGADTGELFF | TGTGCCACCCAACAGGGGGCGGACACCGGGGAGCTGTTTTTT
. | TRBJ2-2 | TRBV7-8 | . | CASSHFTNTGELFF | TGTGCCAGCAGCCATTTTACTAACACCGGGGAGCTGTTTTTT
TRBD2 | TRBJ2-3 | TRBV6-2/TRBV6-3 | . | CASSYGLAGAGADTQYF | TGTGCCAGCAGTTACGGGTTAGCGGGAGCGGGCGCAGATACGCAGTATTTT
. | TRBJ1-1 | TRBV18 | . | CASSPLSGQMSTEAFF | TGTGCCAGCTCACCGCTTTCAGGACAGATGAGCACTGAAGCTTTCTTT
TRBD1 | TRBJ1-1 | TRBV2 | . | CASSVGQGYPEAFF | TGTGCCAGCAGTGTCGGACAGGGGTATCCTGAAGCTTTCTTT
. | TRBJ2-2 | TRBV4-3 | . | CASSQEAGFTGELFF | TGCGCCAGCAGCCAAGAAGCAGGGTTCACCGGGGAGCTGTTTTTT
. | TRBJ2-3 | TRBV7-9 | . | CASSLSLGTDTQYF | TGTGCCAGCAGCCTATCTTTAGGCACAGATACGCAGTATTTT
. | TRBJ2-4 | TRBV28 | . | CASSSRVTGWRNIQYF | TGTGCCAGCAGTTCCCGGGTTACAGGGTGGAGAAACATTCAGTACTTC
. | TRBJ2-1 | TRBV28 | . | CASSHRVNSYNEQFF | TGTGCCAGCAGTCACAGGGTTAACTCCTACAATGAGCAGTTCTTC
TRBD1 | TRBJ2-2 | TRBV9 | . | CASSVGNRGRFGELFF | TGTGCCAGCAGCGTAGGGAACAGGGGGCGCTTCGGGGAGCTGTTTTTT
. | TRBJ1-5 | TRBV7-8 | . | CASSYGTGDQPQHF | TGTGCCAGCAGCTACGGGACGGGAGATCAGCCCCAGCATTTT
. | TRBJ1-4 | TRBV28 | . | CASSNSEKLFF | TGTGCCAGCAGTAACAGTGAAAAACTGTTTTTT
TRBD1 | TRBJ1-5 | TRBV7-8 | . | CASSRGQGTLNQPQHF | TGTGCCAGCAGCCGCGGACAGGGGACACTGAATCAGCCCCAGCATTTT
TRBD2 | TRBJ2-7 | TRBV28 | . | CASSFRALAGGAKAYEQYF | TGTGCCAGCAGTTTCCGTGCACTAGCGGGAGGAGCAAAGGCCTACGAGCAGTACTTC
TRBD2 | TRBJ2-3 | TRBV19 | . | CASSTTGGGNTQYF | TGTGCCAGTAGTACGACGGGAGGGGGGAATACGCAGTATTTT
TRBD1 | TRBJ1-2 | TRBV6-4 | . | CASSDSSGTGGNNYGYTF | TGTGCCAGCAGTGACTCCTCCGGGACAGGGGGAAATAACTATGGCTACACCTTC
. | TRBJ2-3 | TRBV11-2 | . | CASSPSTDTQYF | TGTGCCAGCAGCCCTAGCACAGATACGCAGTATTTT
TRBD1 | TRBJ1-5 | TRBV6-1 | . | CASRETRQGWGNQPQHF | TGTGCCAGCAGAGAAACACGACAGGGCTGGGGCAATCAGCCCCAGCATTTT
TRBD2 | TRBJ2-2 | TRBV11-2 | . | CASSYTSGSTGELFF | TGTGCCAGCAGTTATACTAGCGGGAGCACCGGGGAGCTGTTTTTT
. | TRBJ1-2 | TRBV29-1 | . | CSTISGDYGYTF | TGCAGCACCATTTCAGGGGACTATGGCTACACCTTC
TRBD1 | TRBJ2-3 | TRBV5-1 | . | CASSFSSGTVTDTQYF | TGCGCCAGCAGCTTCTCCTCCGGGACAGTCACAGATACGCAGTATTTT
. | TRBJ2-7 | TRBV27 | few | CASSYRDEQYF | TGTGCCAGCAGTTACCGGGACGAGCAGTACTTC
. | TRBJ2-7 | TRBV5-4 | . | CASSSRTASYEQYF | TGTGCCAGCAGTTCTCGGACAGCCTCCTACGAGCAGTACTTC
. | TRBJ2-1 | TRBV29-1 | . | CSFHRDNSYNEQFF | TGCAGCTTCCACCGGGACAACTCCTACAATGAGCAGTTCTTC
TRBD2 | TRBJ2-1 | TRBV28 | once | CASRLAGSYNEQFF | TGTGCCAGCAGGCTAGCGGGATCCTACAATGAGCAGTTCTTC
TRBD2 | TRBJ2-1 | TRBV19 | . | CASSIPFISGGTYNEQFF | TGTGCCAGTAGTATCCCTTTTATTAGCGGGGGTACCTACAATGAGCAGTTCTTC
TRBD1 | TRBJ2-1 | TRBV18 | . | CASSSSGGNEQFF | TGTGCCAGCTCATCCTCAGGGGGCAATGAGCAGTTCTTC
. | TRBJ2-1 | TRBV7-2 | . | CASSGAFDLTHASEQFF | TGTGCCAGCAGTGGTGCTTTTGATCTAACCCATGCAAGTGAGCAGTTCTTC
TRBD2 | TRBJ2-1 | TRBV18 | . | CASSKGLAALNEQFF | TGTGCCAGCTCAAAGGGACTAGCGGCCTTGAATGAGCAGTTCTTC